The text below deals with one TCR beta chain. CDR3 size: 13 residues. V lost 2 bases to trimming and J lost 3 bases, with 4 bases between them. Per germline, CDR1 SGHDN and CDR2 FVKESK. This record belongs to a study of blood T cell repertoires in COVID-19. Study-wide context: Samples taken during acute and convalescent COVID-19 were collected in the United States, Italy and Spain. PBMCs, B-cell-depleted T cells, or T cells were the source of the cDNA or gDNA that made up the material.

Authors' methods: Cell counts per sample came from amplifying reference gene primers. Here immunoSEQ multiplex PCR was the method, and the copy in TCRdb shows in-frame clones only, minus some. V and J calls and clone size are given by that table; D and trimming were obtained from the DNA. Of more than 200,000 clones in the sample, roughly 88% are singletons; the top ten hold under 30%. J is TRBJ2-2 and V is TRBV14, with unresolved D. Sequences were obtained from peripheral blood. The clonotype was recovered from a man aged 35-49 years with acute or convalescent COVID-19. This CDR3 reads CASSQLDTGELFF. In DNA, the CDR3 is TGTGCCAGCAGCCAACTAGACACCGGGGAGCTGTTTTTT.